Each of the 15 T cell receptor beta chains below was sequenced from the same sample in a study of OX40 agonist ivuxolimab in advanced cancers. Only in-frame clones appear in the TCRdb table, and some are missing; sequencing was by immunoSEQ multiplex PCR. The table includes 70,000 or so clones, about 80% detected once. The sequencing used CD4+ or CD8+ T cells sorted from blood, collected in a trial of the OX40 agonist ivuxolimab. The receptors come from an adult with an advanced solid tumor such as melanoma, head and neck, liver or kidney cancer.

This clone showed up just once. In the same sample, other DNA sequences code for this CDR3. The V and J genes are TRBV6-5 and TRBJ2-7, with D possibly being TRBD1 (5 bases). The CDR3 totals 14 residues. Per the germline V gene, CDR1 is MNHEY and CDR2 is SVGAGI. Trimming cost V 2 bases and J 1 base, with 9 bases left between them. This CDR3 reads CASSYQTGSYEQYF. The CDR3 nucleotides read TGTGCCAGCAGTTACCAAACAGGTTCCTACGAGCAGTACTTC.

This CDR3 reads CASSRDRDTEAFF. The CDR3, as DNA: TGTGCCAGCTCACGTGACAGGGACACTGAAGCTTTCTTT. This chain uses TRBV18 with TRBJ1-1, with TRBD1 matching over 7 bases. The CDR3 is made up of 13 amino acids. Unmatched junction bases numbered 2, after V lost 4 bases and J lost 3 bases. Germline-derived CDR1 and CDR2 are KGHSH and LQKENI.

The gene calls are TRBV10-3 and TRBJ2-2; no firm D call. V was pared by 3 bases and J by 7 bases, with 15 bases between. Germline V lookup: CDR1 ENHRY, CDR2 SYGVKD. CDR3 length: 15 amino acids. The CDR3 sequence is CAISEGLGVSGELFF. DNA for the CDR3: TGTGCCATCAGTGAAGGTCTTGGGGTTAGCGGGGAGCTGTTTTTT.

The chain recombines TRBV10-1 with TRBJ2-5; 10 positions match TRBD2. V lost 0 bases and J lost 2; bases outside the gene matches: 3. This CDR3 comprises 16 residues. CDR1 is WNHNN, CDR2 SYGVQD, per germline (reference sequence). This CDR3 is CASSESSGGGQETQYF. The CDR3 region has the DNA TGCGCCAGCAGTGAGTCCAGCGGGGGGGGTCAAGAGACCCAGTACTTC.

This chain uses TRBV11-2 with TRBJ2-7; 10 bases are a match to TRBD2. V lost 3 bases and J lost 3; bases outside the gene matches: 5. Looked up from germline, CDR1 is SGHAT and CDR2 is FQNNGV. There are 15 residues in the CDR3. The DNA for the CDR3 is TGTGCCAGCAGCTTCCTGGGACTAGCGAACTACGAGCAGTACTTC. It encodes CASSFLGLANYEQYF.

CDR3 sequence reads: CASRGTVLSNQPQHF. The DNA of the CDR3 is TGTGCCAGCAGGGGGACAGTTTTGAGCAATCAGCCCCAGCATTTT. V and J are TRBV2 and TRBJ1-5, with 7 positions matching TRBD1. This CDR3 is 15 amino acids long. V was pared by 6 bases and J by 1 base, with 6 bases of the junction left unmatched. Per germline, CDR1 SNHLY and CDR2 FYNNEI.

Sample share makes this clone medium-sized. The chain recombines TRBV2 with TRBJ1-1; a weak D match, TRBD1 (6 bases). The germline V gene has CDR1 SNHLY and CDR2 FYNNEI. The CDR3 contains 13 residues. Between the trimmed V and J ends, which lost 7 bases and 0 bases, there was a span of 9 bases. The CDR3 DNA follows: TGTGCCAGCAAGGGGGGGCTGAACACTGAAGCTTTCTTT. This sequence encodes CASKGGLNTEAFF.

This chain uses TRBV7-9 with TRBJ2-7; no clear D. CDR3 length: 11 residues. The V end was cut by 5 bases, the J end by 2 bases, with 4 bases between. Germline CDR1 is SEHNR and CDR2 is FQNEAQ (reference sequence). The CDR3 DNA is TGTGCCAGCAGCGGGGCCTACGAGCAGTACTTC. Its translation: CASSGAYEQYF.

The chain is built from TRBV4-2 and TRBJ2-7; D gene ambiguous. This CDR3 has 15 amino acids. Germline V gene data show CDR1 as LGHNA and CDR2 as YNFKEQ. The V and J ends lost 3 bases and 4 bases respectively, with 16 bases between them. The CDR3 DNA reads as TGTGCCAGCAGCCATTTGGGCCAAGGGCGTTACGAGCAGTACTTC. Amino acid sequence: CASSHLGQGRYEQYF.

The chain has TRBV10-3 and TRBJ1-5; D may be TRBD1 (6 bases). Germline CDR1 ENHRY, CDR2 SYGVKD. Trimming shortened V by 4 bases and J by 7 bases, and 11 bases separated the two germline ends. CDR3 length: 13 residues. This chain's CDR3 is CAISGPQGQPQHF. In DNA, the CDR3 is TGTGCCATCAGTGGCCCACAGGGCCAGCCCCAGCATTTT.

This clone has only one observation. This chain links TRBV29-1 with TRBJ2-7; D unclear. The CDR3 totals 16 residues. Germline V gene lookup returns CDR1 SQVTM and CDR2 ANQGSEA. The germline V and J ends were trimmed by 5 bases and 6 bases, with 26 bases remaining between them. CDR3 protein: CSVSAPSLRSSAEQYF. Written as DNA, the CDR3 is TGCAGCGTTTCCGCCCCCTCACTGAGAAGTTCGGCCGAGCAGTACTTC.

The chain carries TRBV18 and TRBJ1-5; possible D gene TRBD1, 5 bases. Trimming shortened V by 4 bases and J by 2 bases, and 12 bases separated the two germline ends. The CDR3 has 15 amino acids. The germline CDR1 and CDR2 sequences are KGHSH and LQKENI. CDR3 sequence: CASSHEIGGNQPQHF. The CDR3 region has the DNA TGTGCCAGCTCACACGAGATAGGGGGCAATCAGCCCCAGCATTTT.

The V and J genes are TRBV11-2 and TRBJ2-5; 8 bases match TRBD2. Germline-derived CDR1 and CDR2 are SGHAT and FQNNGV. V lost 5 bases, J lost 5 bases, and 10 bases stayed unmatched. The CDR3 loop spans 15 amino acids. DNA for the CDR3: TGTGCCAGCAGCCAGGTCGGGGGGGGCGAGGAGACCCAGTACTTC. It specifies CASSQVGGGEETQYF.

This rearrangement joins TRBV28 to TRBJ1-5, with a possible D match to TRBD1 (6 bases). Germline values: CDR1 MDHEN, CDR2 SYDVKM. Between the trimmed V and J ends, which lost 8 bases and 3 bases, there was a span of 20 bases. CDR3 length: 16 amino acids. The CDR3 reads CASLIGGQRSNQPQHF. The CDR3, as DNA: TGTGCCAGCTTAATTGGAGGACAGAGATCCAATCAGCCCCAGCATTTT.

This chain joins TRBV15 and TRBJ2-1; perhaps TRBD1 as D (6 bases). This CDR3 spans 17 amino acids. Germline CDR1 is LNHNV and CDR2 is YYDKDF (reference sequence). V lost 0 bases, J lost 6 bases, and 18 bases lay in between. CDR3 region: CATSRDWARRGGNEQFF. The CDR3 DNA sequence: TGTGCCACCAGCAGAGATTGGGCCAGGAGAGGGGGCAATGAGCAGTTCTTC.